A single sample is the source of the 14 T cell receptor beta chains below, sequenced in a study of blood T cell repertoires in COVID-19. Assay used: immunoSEQ multiplex PCR; TCRdb lists only in-frame clones, some missing. The sample lists some 200,000 clones, around 87% seen once, with around 2.6% in the top ten. Sequenced: peripheral blood. Receptors originate from a man aged 35 to 55 with active or convalescent COVID-19.

The V gene is TRBV21-1, the J gene TRBJ2-7; the table's D call, TRBD2, has no DNA check behind it. TRBV21-1 is termed a pseudogene. CDR3 length equals 20 residues. CDR3 protein: CASEQGPGTSGGAQSYEQYF. In DNA form, the CDR3 reads TGTGCCAGCGAGCAGGGCCCCGGGACTAGCGGGGGGGCCCAATCCTACGAGCAGTACTTC.

This clone was detected many times. The V call is TRBV7-9, the J call TRBJ1-5; no clear D. V lost 3 bases, J lost 9 bases, and 9 bases lay in between. Per germline, CDR1 SEHNR and CDR2 FQNEAQ (reference sequence). The CDR3 spans 12 residues. The CDR3 DNA follows: TGTGCCAGCAGCTTCTCTTCCGGGCCCCAGCATTTT. Its protein product is CASSFSSGPQHF.

The V gene is TRBV7-4, the J gene TRBJ1-5, with 8 bases lining up with TRBD1. V shed 4 bases and J 7 bases; nucleotides not matched to a gene: 12. The germline V gene has CDR1 SGHVT and CDR2 SQSDAQ. The CDR3 length is 16 residues. The CDR3 sequence is CASSWHRDRNRQPQHF. For the CDR3, the DNA is TGTGCCAGCAGCTGGCACCGGGACAGGAATCGACAGCCCCAGCATTTT. The variable domain in full, with the rest retrieved from reference TRBV7-4 and TRBJ1-5, is GAGVSQSPRYKVAKRGRDVALRCDSISGHVTLYWYRQTLGQGSEVLTYSQSDAQRDKSGRPSGRFSAERPERSVSTLKIQRTEQGDSAVYLCASSWHRDRNRQPQHFGDGTRLSIL.

The chain has TRBV4-1 and TRBJ1-1; 9 nucleotides agree with TRBD1. CDR1 is MGHRA and CDR2 is YSYEKL in the germline V gene. CDR3 length: 15 residues. Trimming cost V 3 bases and J 5 bases; bases outside gene matches: 7. CDR3 nucleotide sequence: TGCGCCAGCAGCCACCCGGGACAGGGAGGTACTGAAGCTTTCTTT. Its protein is CASSHPGQGGTEAFF.

The chain combines TRBV28 with TRBJ1-6; 10 bases agree with TRBD1. The CDR3 runs 17 residues. Germline V gives CDR1 MDHEN, CDR2 SYDVKM. J gave up 8 bases and V 2 bases, and 9 bases lay outside the gene matches. The CDR3 protein is CASSLITIGTGDSPLHF. The CDR3 DNA follows: TGTGCCAGCAGTTTAATAACCATTGGGACAGGGGATTCACCCCTCCACTTT.

The V and J genes are TRBV6-6 and TRBJ1-1, with TRBD1 as a possible D gene (5 bases). With 5 bases removed from V and 5 bases from J, the gap between germline ends came to 15 bases. Germline-derived CDR1 and CDR2 are MNHNY and SVGAGI (reference sequence). This CDR3 is built from 14 residues. CDR3 DNA sequence: TGTGCCAGCAGTGCTCGGGGGGGGGAAACTGAAGCTTTCTTT. It encodes CASSARGGETEAFF.

CDR3 nucleotide sequence: TGTGCCAGCAGCTCCAACACAGATACGCAGTATTTT. It encodes CASSSNTDTQYF. The rearrangement joins TRBV7-9 to TRBJ2-3; D gene ambiguous. Germline V gene lookup returns CDR1 SEHNR and CDR2 FQNEAQ (reference sequence). Trimming shortened V by 4 bases and J by 2 bases, and 4 bases separated the two germline ends. The CDR3 covers 12 residues.

This chain uses TRBV12-3 or TRBV12-4 with TRBJ1-1, with 7 positions matching TRBD1. The junction had 5 bases not matched to a gene; V was cut back by 6 bases and J by 4 bases. The CDR3 runs to 13 residues. The CDR3 coding sequence is TGTGCCAGCAGAAGGGACAGACCCACTGAAGCTTTCTTT. Translated, it gives CASRRDRPTEAFF.

The sample holds one count of this clone. V gene TRBV6-5 combines with J gene TRBJ1-2, with 7 bases that match TRBD1. Germline V gene sequence: CDR1 MNHEY, CDR2 SVGAGI. Trimming removed 6 bases from V and 2 bases from J; junction bases left unmatched: 9. The CDR3 spans 15 residues. In nucleotides, the CDR3 is TGTGCCAGCAGGTATCCCGGGACAGCGAACTATGGCTACACCTTC. Amino acid sequence: CASRYPGTANYGYTF.

The rearrangement joins TRBV4-1 to TRBJ2-7; TRBD1 is a possible D gene (5 bases). The CDR3 spans 15 residues. Germline V gene lookup returns CDR1 MGHRA and CDR2 YSYEKL. V gave up 2 bases and J gave up 2 bases, with 13 bases separating them. In DNA, the CDR3 is TGCGCCAGCAGCCAATTGGACACCCCTACCTACGAGCAGTACTTC. Protein product: CASSQLDTPTYEQYF.

This rearrangement joins TRBV27 to TRBJ1-2, with a possible D match to TRBD1 (5 bases). This CDR3 has 16 residues. In germline, CDR1 is MNHEY, CDR2 SMNVEV (reference sequence). V was cut by 5 bases and J by 7 bases, with 23 bases left in between. CDR3 nucleotides: TGTGCCAGCAGTCCTTCAGGAGCGGGGCGTCGCTTTGGCTACACCTTC. Translating it yields CASSPSGAGRRFGYTF.

V usage is TRBV19 and J usage is TRBJ2-7; the D is unclear. The CDR3 length is 13 residues. V was shortened by 0 bases and J by 6 bases, with 9 bases between the two germline ends. Germline CDR1 reads LNHDA; CDR2 reads SQIVND (reference sequence). The chain's CDR3 is CASSIDWSPEQYF. DNA of the CDR3: TGTGCCAGTAGTATAGATTGGAGCCCCGAGCAGTACTTC.

V is TRBV19 and J is TRBJ1-2, with D tentatively TRBD1 (6 bases). V was cut by 6 bases and J by 5 bases, with 19 bases left in between. Germline V gene data show CDR1 as LNHDA and CDR2 as SQIVND (reference sequence). The length of the CDR3 is 15 residues. CDR3 in amino acids: CASSPSRDTGYGYTF. The CDR3 DNA sequence: TGTGCCAGTAGCCCTTCCCGGGACACGGGTTATGGCTACACCTTC.

This rearrangement joins TRBV4-2 to TRBJ1-1; 9 bases match TRBD1. The CDR3 has 13 residues. The germline CDR1 and CDR2 sequences are LGHNA and YNFKEQ. Unmatched junction bases numbered 8, after V lost 4 bases and J lost 11 bases. The CDR3 reads CASSPDRGFRAFF. CDR3 bases: TGTGCCAGCAGCCCGGACAGGGGCTTTCGGGCTTTCTTT.